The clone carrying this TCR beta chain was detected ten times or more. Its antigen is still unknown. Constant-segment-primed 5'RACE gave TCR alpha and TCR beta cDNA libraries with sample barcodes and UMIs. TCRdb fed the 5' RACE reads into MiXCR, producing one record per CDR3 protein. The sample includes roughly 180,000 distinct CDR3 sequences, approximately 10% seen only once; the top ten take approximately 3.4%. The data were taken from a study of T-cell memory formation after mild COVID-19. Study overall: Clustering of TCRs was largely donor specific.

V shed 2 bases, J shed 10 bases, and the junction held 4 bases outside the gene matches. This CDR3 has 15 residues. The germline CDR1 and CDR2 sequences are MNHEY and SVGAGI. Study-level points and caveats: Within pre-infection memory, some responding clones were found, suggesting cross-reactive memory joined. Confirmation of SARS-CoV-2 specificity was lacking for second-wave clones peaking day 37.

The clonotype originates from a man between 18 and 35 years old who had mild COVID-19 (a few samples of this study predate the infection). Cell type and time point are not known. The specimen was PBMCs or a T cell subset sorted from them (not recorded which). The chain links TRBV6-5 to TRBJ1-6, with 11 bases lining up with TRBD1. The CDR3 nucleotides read TGTGCCAGCAGTTACGCCGGGACAGGGGGATCACCCCTCCACTTT. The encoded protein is CASSYAGTGGSPLHF.